Reported below is one TCR beta chain. Its antigen is undetermined. A split of CD4+ cells into CD45RA+ naive and CD45RA-negative memory subsets was performed. These data come from a study of shared clonotypes between healthy human individuals. Study-level background: Per-donor plates numbered three CD4 naive, three CD4 memory, two CD8 naive and one CD8 memory.

Germline V gives CDR1 SEHNR, CDR2 FQNEAQ (reference sequence). V shed 5 bases, J shed 7 bases, and the junction held 3 bases outside the gene matches. The CDR3 consists of 14 residues. Sorted-subset replicate PCRs used 200 ng of genomic DNA. This amount corresponded to tens of thousands of T cell genomes. Generated by immunoSEQ multiplex PCR, the TCRdb table keeps only in-frame clones and is missing some. Here the sample spans about 1 million clones, under 80% being singletons. Study-wide results and limits: On the whole, naive subsets had larger estimated richness than memory subsets had.

The V gene is TRBV7-9, the J gene TRBJ2-5; the match to TRBD2 covers 14 bases. The sample comprised memory CD4+ T cells sorted from blood. The subset was: CD45RA-negative fraction. This clonotype was obtained from a man aged 18-30 years in good health. In DNA, the CDR3 is TGTGCCAGCAGCCGTGGGACTAGCGGGGGGACCCAGTACTTC. Translating gives CASSRGTSGGTQYF.